The 3 T cell receptor beta chains given below trace back to one sample, sequenced in a study of shared clonotypes between healthy human individuals. Assay: immunoSEQ multiplex PCR; the TCRdb copy retains only in-frame clones and omits some. The table records around 2,000,000 clones, about 93% of them present only once. Positively selected for CCR7, the CD45RO-negative cells used as naive CD8 cells excluded terminally differentiated effector memory CD45RA+ cells. Sequenced: naive CD8+ T cells from PBMCs. These receptors were obtained from a young man in good health. Some clones in this sample may be carry-over from other donors' samples.

The rearrangement links TRBV10-1 to TRBJ1-5; D gene ambiguous. V gave up 10 bases and J gave up 2 bases, with 24 bases separating them. This CDR3 has 17 residues. Per germline, CDR1 WNHNN and CDR2 SYGVQD (reference sequence). As DNA, the CDR3 is TGCGCCACCATAGTCATTCCGACTGGGATGGGCAATCAGCCCCAGCATTTT. This encodes CATIVIPTGMGNQPQHF.

The chain links TRBV5-6 to TRBJ2-2; D is unclear. The germline gives CDR1 SGHDT, CDR2 YYEEEE. Trimming took off 5 bases at V and 6 bases at J, with 17 bases between the two ends. The CDR3 has 15 amino acids. The CDR3 DNA sequence: TGTGCCAGCAGTGTGTGGGCCAATTTGTCCGGGGAGCTGTTTTTT. Translation: CASSVWANLSGELFF.

J is TRBJ2-1 and V is TRBV29-1, with 7 bases identical to TRBD2. V dropped 7 bases and J dropped 8; count of bases not matched to a gene: 5. The CDR3 length is 11 residues. Germline V gene sequence: CDR1 SQVTM, CDR2 ANQGSEA. CDR3 residues: CSAAGVYEQFF. Written as DNA, the CDR3 is TGCAGCGCGGCGGGGGTCTATGAGCAGTTCTTC.